Shown below are 10 T cell receptor beta chains from a single sample sequenced in a study of early T cells in non-severe SARS-CoV-2 infection. TCRdb fed the 5' RACE reads into MiXCR, producing one record per CDR3 protein. The sample has 85,000 to 95,000 distinct CDR3 sequences, over 12% seen once. Sequenced: whole blood. The receptors come from an adult who was a healthcare worker with PCR-confirmed SARS-CoV-2 infection or an uninfected control (not recorded which).

This clonotype was detected ten times or more. The rearrangement joins TRBV9 to TRBJ2-3; D is uncertain. This CDR3 is built from 15 residues. Germline V gives CDR1 SGDLS, CDR2 YYNGEE. V was clipped by 0 bases and J by 8 bases, with 16 bases between them. The CDR3 loop reads CASSVDKGPLGTQYF. As DNA, the CDR3 is TGTGCCAGCAGCGTAGATAAAGGTCCCTTGGGTACGCAGTATTTT.

The rearrangement uses TRBV2 and TRBJ2-3; D is unresolved. There are 14 residues in the CDR3. Trimming stripped 3 bases from V and 13 bases from J, with 20 bases between. Germline V CDR1 and CDR2: SNHLY, FYNNEI. The CDR3 here is CASSDFGFQLKKYF. The DNA for the CDR3 is TGTGCCAGCAGTGATTTCGGTTTCCAGCTTAAAAAGTATTTT.

The sample holds many counts of this clonotype. The V and J genes are TRBV6-2 or TRBV6-3 and TRBJ2-5; D may be TRBD2 (6 bases). Germline CDR1 and CDR2: MNHEY and SVGEGT. The CDR3 sequence is 13 residues long. The V end was cut by 11 bases, the J end by 4 bases, with 17 bases between. CDR3 amino acids: CAARDWKRETQYF. The CDR3 DNA reads TGTGCCGCCCGGGACTGGAAGAGAGAGACCCAGTACTTC.

This clonotype was detected once. An end of the junction does not agree with germline; a read error may underlie this. V usage is TRBV20-1 and J usage is TRBJ2-5; TRBD1 aligns across 8 bases. In germline, CDR1 is DFQATT, CDR2 SNEGSKA (reference sequence). The CDR3 is 16 residues long. The DNA for the CDR3 is TGCAGTACTAGAGGACCGGGACAGGTAACGAAAGAGACCCAGTACTTC. Amino acid sequence: CSTRGPGQVTKETQYF.

The V and J genes are TRBV6-4 and TRBJ1-1, with D possibly matching TRBD1 (6 bases). This CDR3 is 13 amino acids long. The germline CDR1 and CDR2 sequences are MRHNA and SNTAGT. The ends were cut back, 7 bases at V and 2 bases at J, with 11 bases in the middle. CDR3 in amino acids: CASKGGRNTEAFF. The CDR3 nucleotides are TGTGCCAGCAAGGGGGGGCGAAACACTGAAGCTTTCTTT.

This clonotype was seen a handful of times. The rearrangement uses TRBV5-1 and TRBJ1-6, with a possible D match to TRBD1 (5 bases). Germline assignment: CDR1 SGHRS and CDR2 YFSETQ. V was cut by 0 bases and J by 5 bases, with 6 bases left in between. CDR3 length: 14 amino acids. The CDR3 DNA reads TGCGCCAGCAGCTTGGTAGGGGATAATTCACCCCTCCACTTT. Its protein product is CASSLVGDNSPLHF.

In this sample, this clonotype turned up many times. V and J are TRBV4-1 and TRBJ2-1; 9 positions agree with TRBD2. Per the germline V gene, CDR1 is MGHRA and CDR2 is YSYEKL. CDR3 size: 13 residues. With V trimmed by 11 bases and J by 6 bases, 8 bases remained unmatched. The CDR3 DNA reads as TGCGCCGGCGGAAATAGCGGGGGCAATGAGCAGTTCTTC. This sequence encodes CAGGNSGGNEQFF.

The chain carries TRBV6-1 and TRBJ2-1, with a weak D call TRBD2 (7 bases). Between the trimmed V and J ends, which lost 6 bases and 6 bases, there was a span of 18 bases. Germline V CDR1 and CDR2: MNHNS, SASEGT. CDR3 length equals 15 residues. CDR3 region: CASSRSRAGANEQFF. The CDR3 region has the DNA TGTGCCAGCAGCCGAAGCCGGGCGGGGGCCAATGAGCAGTTCTTC.

J is TRBJ1-4 and V is TRBV29-1; no clear D. This CDR3 spans 13 amino acids. Germline V gene data show CDR1 as SQVTM and CDR2 as ANQGSEA. Deletions cut 4 bases from V and 8 bases from J, with 14 bases between. The CDR3 loop reads CSVGRTASEKLFF. CDR3 nucleotide sequence: TGCAGCGTTGGGAGGACCGCCTCCGAAAAACTGTTTTTT.

The sample holds many counts of this clonotype. The gene calls are TRBV12-3 or TRBV12-4 and TRBJ2-1; 11 bases map to TRBD2. This CDR3 comprises 18 residues. With V trimmed by 6 bases and J by 0 bases, 10 bases remained unmatched. The CDR3 coding sequence is TGTGCCAGCAGCCCGGGGGGACTAGCGGTTAGCTCCTACAATGAGCAGTTCTTC. Its translation is CASSPGGLAVSSYNEQFF.